Listed here are 7 T cell receptor beta chains from one sample, sequenced in a study of identical twins. One entry per CDR3 protein results from TCRdb running MiXCR on the 5' RACE reads. The repertoire holds about 290,000 distinct CDR3 sequences, with 8.5% to 9.5% as singletons. These data are also associated with another study on yellow fever vaccine responses in identical twins.

What was sequenced was CD8+ T cells sorted from blood. These receptors all come from a woman between 18 and 29 years old in good health.

The gene calls are TRBV2 and TRBJ2-3, with TRBD2 matching over 15 bases. This CDR3 is 18 amino acids long. Trimming removed 8 bases from V and 5 bases from J; junction bases left unmatched: 14. Germline V gene lookup returns CDR1 SNHLY and CDR2 FYNNEI. Here the CDR3 reads CASCWGLAGGSPIDTQYF. DNA for the CDR3: TGTGCCAGCTGTTGGGGACTAGCGGGGGGCTCCCCCATAGATACGCAGTATTTT.

This clonotype was counted many times. This chain joins TRBV15 and TRBJ2-6; 7 bases align to TRBD1. The junction had 9 bases not matched to a gene; V was cut back by 3 bases and J by 1 base. Germline V CDR1 and CDR2: LNHNV, YYDKDF (reference sequence). This CDR3 region has 18 residues. In DNA, the CDR3 is TGTGCCACCAGCAGTAAACAGGGGTCCGGTTCTGGGGCCAACGTCCTGACTTTC. This encodes CATSSKQGSGSGANVLTF.

This clonotype was recorded once. CDR3 protein: CASSYSRMGASYEQYF. For the CDR3, the DNA is TGTGCCAGCAGTTACTCCCGGATGGGGGCCTCCTACGAGCAGTACTTC. The V call is TRBV6-5, the J call TRBJ2-7, with a weak D call TRBD1 (6 bases). The CDR3 has 16 amino acids. Germline V lookup: CDR1 MNHEY, CDR2 SVGAGI. The V gene lost 0 bases and the J gene lost 0 bases, with 12 bases spanning the gap.

This clonotype was seen only a few times. The rearrangement uses TRBV4-3 and TRBJ1-1; 7 positions agree with TRBD1. The CDR3 is made up of 18 amino acids. Germline CDR1 and CDR2: LGHNA and YSLEER. Trimming removed 0 bases from V and 4 bases from J; junction bases left unmatched: 14. The DNA of the CDR3 is TGCGCCAGCAGCCAAGATCGTCAGGGGGATATTAGGGGCACTGAAGCTTTCTTT. Protein sequence: CASSQDRQGDIRGTEAFF.

The chain links TRBV6-2 or TRBV6-3 to TRBJ2-1, with TRBD2 identical over 8 bases. Germline V gene lookup returns CDR1 MNHEY and CDR2 SVGEGT. Unmatched junction bases numbered 9, after V lost 6 bases and J lost 8 bases. The CDR3 has 14 residues. CDR3: CASRFSGASDEQFF. The DNA of the CDR3 is TGTGCCAGCAGATTTAGCGGGGCCTCGGATGAGCAGTTCTTC.

This clonotype occurred a few times. The rearrangement joins TRBV11-2 to TRBJ2-5; D unresolved. CDR1 and CDR2 (germline): SGHAT, FQNNGV. V was cut by 2 bases and J by 0 bases, with 13 bases left in between. CDR3 length: 16 amino acids. The CDR3 region has the DNA TGTGCCAGCAGCTTAAGACCAGAGCTCAACCAAGAGACCCAGTACTTC. Protein: CASSLRPELNQETQYF.

In its sample, this clonotype was seen many times. The chain has TRBV28 and TRBJ2-7, with TRBD2 identical over 8 bases. This CDR3 has 17 amino acids. Trimming took 5 bases from V and 9 from J; bases not matched to a gene: 21. Germline CDR1 MDHEN, CDR2 SYDVKM. Here the CDR3 DNA reads TGTGCCAGCAGTCCCGAAGGTAGCGGGGAGATCTACCATGGGCAGTACTTC. Translation: CASSPEGSGEIYHGQYF.